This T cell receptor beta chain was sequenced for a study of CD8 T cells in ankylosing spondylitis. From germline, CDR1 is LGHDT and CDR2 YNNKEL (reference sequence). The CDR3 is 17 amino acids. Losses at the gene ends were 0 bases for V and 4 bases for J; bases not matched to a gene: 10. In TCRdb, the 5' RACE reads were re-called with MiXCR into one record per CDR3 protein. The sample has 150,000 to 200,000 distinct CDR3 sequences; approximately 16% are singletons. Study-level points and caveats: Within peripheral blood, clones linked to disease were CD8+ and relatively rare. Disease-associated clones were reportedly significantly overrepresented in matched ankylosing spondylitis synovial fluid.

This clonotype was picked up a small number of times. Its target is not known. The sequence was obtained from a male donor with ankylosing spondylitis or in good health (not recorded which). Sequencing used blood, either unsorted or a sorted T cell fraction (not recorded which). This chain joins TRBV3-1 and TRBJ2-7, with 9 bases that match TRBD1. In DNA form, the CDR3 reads TGTGCCAGCAGCCAAGAAGGGGACAGGGTCCGTCCTTACGAGCAGTACTTC. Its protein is CASSQEGDRVRPYEQYF.